This T cell receptor (beta chain) was found in a study of T-cell memory formation after mild COVID-19. Study-level results: Some clones that responded were present in memory (sampled pre-infection), which suggests cross-reactive memory joined.

TCRdb re-derived calls from the 5' RACE reads in MiXCR, one entry per CDR3 protein. The sample holds fewer than 700,000 distinct CDR3 sequences, roughly 20% seen once. Per the germline V gene, CDR1 is GTSNPN and CDR2 is SVGIG (reference sequence). The CDR3 loop spans 12 amino acids. About this clonotype itself: The target antigen is unknown.

Material for sequencing was PBMCs or a T cell subset sorted from them (not recorded which). The chain links TRBV30 to TRBJ1-1; D call uncertain. The TCR sequence derives from an adult woman who had mild COVID-19 (a few samples of this study predate the infection). Cell type and time point are not known. The CDR3 bases are TGTGGTAGCGGTGCATGGGACACTGAAGCTTTCTTT. Translation: CGSGAWDTEAFF.